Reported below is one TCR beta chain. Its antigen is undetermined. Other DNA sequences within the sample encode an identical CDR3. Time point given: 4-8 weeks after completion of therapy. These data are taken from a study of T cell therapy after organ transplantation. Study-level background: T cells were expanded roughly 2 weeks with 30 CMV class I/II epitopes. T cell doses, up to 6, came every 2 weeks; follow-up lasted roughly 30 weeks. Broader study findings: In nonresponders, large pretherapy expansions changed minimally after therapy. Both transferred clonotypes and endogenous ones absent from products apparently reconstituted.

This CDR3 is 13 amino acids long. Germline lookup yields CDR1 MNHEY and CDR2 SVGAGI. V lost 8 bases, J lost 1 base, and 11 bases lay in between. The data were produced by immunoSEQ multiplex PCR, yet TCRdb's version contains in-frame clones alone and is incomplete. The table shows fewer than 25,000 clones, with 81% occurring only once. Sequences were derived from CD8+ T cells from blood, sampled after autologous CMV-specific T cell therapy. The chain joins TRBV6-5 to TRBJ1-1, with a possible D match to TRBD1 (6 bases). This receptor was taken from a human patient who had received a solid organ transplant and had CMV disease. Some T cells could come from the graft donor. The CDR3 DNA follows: TGTGCCAGCTCCCCAGGGGCGAACACTGAAGCTTTCTTT. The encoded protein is CASSPGANTEAFF.